Shown below are 11 T cell receptor beta chains from a single sample sequenced in a study of cytomegalovirus exposure and HLA in healthy donors. The primer mix had 60 Vbeta and 13 Jbeta primers. The data were produced by immunoSEQ multiplex PCR, yet TCRdb's version contains in-frame clones alone and is incomplete. Counted here are around 170,000 clones, roughly 80% occurring once; the ten biggest clones make up under 2.5%. The sample was PBMCs. These receptors were obtained from a man between 60 and 70 years old in good health and CMV-seronegative.

This clone was counted once. The chain couples TRBV19 to TRBJ2-1, with TRBD2 identical over 11 bases. V was pared by 3 bases and J by 4 bases, with 5 bases of the junction left unmatched. The CDR3 has 16 residues. Germline values: CDR1 LNHDA, CDR2 SQIVND (reference sequence). This CDR3 is CASSMRLAGGYNEQFF. The CDR3 region has the DNA TGTGCCAGTAGTATGAGGCTAGCGGGAGGTTACAATGAGCAGTTCTTC.

This sequence joins TRBV5-1 and TRBJ2-2; unclear D gene. V was pared by 1 base and J by 0 bases, with 16 bases between. CDR1 SGHRS and CDR2 YFSETQ come from the germline V gene. CDR3 size: 18 residues. The CDR3 DNA sequence: TGCGCCAGCAGCTTGCCCCGGCCGCCCGGAGCGAACACCGGGGAGCTGTTTTTT. It specifies CASSLPRPPGANTGELFF.

This clone came up a few times. The chain has TRBV5-1 and TRBJ2-3; TRBD2 agrees at 15 bases. CDR1 and CDR2 from the germline V gene are SGHRS and YFSETQ. J was trimmed by 3 bases and V by 4 bases; bases with no gene match: 3. The CDR3 is 16 residues long. The CDR3 bases are TGCGCCAGCAGCCAGGGACTAGCGGGGGGAACAGATACGCAGTATTTT. Protein product: CASSQGLAGGTDTQYF. Together with reference TRBV5-1 and TRBJ2-3, the CDR3 gives the full variable domain: KAGVTQTPRYLIKTRGQQVTLSCSPISGHRSVSWYQQTPGQGLQFLFEYFSETQRNKGNFPGRFSGRQFSNSRSEMNVSTLELGDSALYLCASSQGLAGGTDTQYFGPGTRLTVL.

The sample holds one count of this clone. V and J are TRBV7-6 and TRBJ2-5; 9 bases fit TRBD1. This CDR3 is built from 17 residues. Germline CDR1 SGHVS, CDR2 FNYEAQ. The junction had 10 bases not matched to a gene; V was cut back by 1 base and J by 4 bases. The CDR3 spells CASSLGSGQGTIETQYF. Written as DNA, the CDR3 is TGTGCCAGCAGCTTAGGATCTGGACAGGGGACTATAGAGACCCAGTACTTC.

This clone was counted between two and nine times. V and J are TRBV10-3 and TRBJ1-6, with 10 bases matching TRBD1. V dropped 5 bases and J dropped 9; count of bases not matched to a gene: 7. The V gene's germline CDR1 is ENHRY and CDR2 SYGVKD. The CDR3 has 15 residues. This chain's CDR3 is CAISPADRGASPLHF. The CDR3 DNA follows: TGTGCCATCAGTCCGGCGGACAGGGGGGCTTCACCCCTCCACTTT.

This clone was seen only a few times. The V gene is TRBV14, the J gene TRBJ2-7; TRBD2 is a possible D gene (7 bases). Germline CDR1 SGHDN, CDR2 FVKESK. This CDR3 region has 14 residues. Trimming took 4 bases from V and 5 from J, leaving 15 bases between them. The CDR3 DNA follows: TGTGCCAGCAGCCGGGGGGCGGGAGCCCACGAGCAGTACTTC. Translating gives CASSRGAGAHEQYF.

This chain links TRBV10-2 with TRBJ1-1; maybe TRBD1 (5 bases). From germline, CDR1 is WSHSY and CDR2 SAAADI. Trimming removed 9 bases at V and 7 bases at J, with 9 bases between. This CDR3 is 10 amino acids long. Here the CDR3 reads CASGHHEAFF. The CDR3, as DNA: TGCGCCAGTGGACACCATGAAGCTTTCTTT.

The V and J genes are TRBV9 and TRBJ2-2; D is undetermined. The V gene's germline CDR1 is SGDLS and CDR2 YYNGEE. Trimming removed 5 bases from V and 0 bases from J, with 8 bases in between. CDR3 length: 14 amino acids. CDR3 protein: CASRLEPNTGELFF. In nucleotides, the CDR3 is TGTGCCAGCAGACTGGAGCCGAACACCGGGGAGCTGTTTTTT.

The chain combines TRBV18 with TRBJ2-5; D ambiguous. Germline values: CDR1 KGHSH, CDR2 LQKENI. The CDR3 has 15 amino acids. V dropped 2 bases and J dropped 0 bases, with 10 bases sitting between them. For the CDR3, the DNA is TGTGCCAGCTCACCAATTCCACAGTACCAAGAGACCCAGTACTTC. It specifies CASSPIPQYQETQYF.

Here the CDR3 reads CASSRGTGCHGELFF. CDR3 in DNA: TGCGCCAGCAGCCGAGGAACAGGGTGCCACGGGGAGCTGTTTTTT. This chain links TRBV4-3 with TRBJ2-2; weak D call: TRBD1 (6 bases). The CDR3 sequence is 15 residues long. Germline CDR1 LGHNA, CDR2 YSLEER. Trimming cost V 4 bases and J 7 bases, with 16 bases left between them.

The V call is TRBV29-1, the J call TRBJ2-3; D possibly corresponds to TRBD1 (6 bases). This CDR3 is built from 14 residues. Germline V gives CDR1 SQVTM, CDR2 ANQGSEA. Trimming pared 4 bases from V and 3 bases from J, leaving 14 bases between. The CDR3 reads CSVAGRGWTDTQYF. The DNA for the CDR3 is TGCAGCGTTGCAGGCAGGGGTTGGACAGATACGCAGTATTTT.